One and the same sample provided the 31 T cell receptor beta chains below, sequenced in a study of T-cell memory formation after mild COVID-19. TCRdb independently ran MiXCR on the 5' RACE reads; one entry per CDR3 protein. The profile shows 35,000 to 50,000 distinct CDR3 sequences, approximately 7% of them singletons. What was sequenced was PBMCs or a T cell subset sorted from them (not recorded which). The receptors here all came from an adult who had mild COVID-19 (a few samples of this study predate the infection). Cell type and time point are not known.

This clonotype has more than one count but fewer than ten. The rearrangement joins TRBV5-6 to TRBJ1-1; D uncertain. CDR3 length equals 13 residues. Trimming shortened V by 2 bases and J by 4 bases, and 9 bases separated the two germline ends. Per germline, CDR1 SGHDT and CDR2 YYEEEE. CDR3 protein: CASSFRGGTEAFF. The CDR3 DNA follows: TGTGCCAGCAGCTTTCGGGGAGGCACTGAAGCTTTCTTT.

This clonotype showed up many times. The V and J genes are TRBV7-3 and TRBJ2-2, with D possibly matching TRBD2 (5 bases). Germline V gene lookup returns CDR1 SGHTA and CDR2 FQGTGA. CDR3 length: 16 amino acids. The V gene lost 6 bases and the J gene lost 7 bases, with 21 bases spanning the gap. As DNA, the CDR3 is TGTGCCAGCAGTCCCCTTATGAGGGCGTTCGGCGGGGAGCTGTTTTTT. This gives the protein CASSPLMRAFGGELFF.

This clonotype has just a few counts. The rearrangement links TRBV21-1 to TRBJ2-1; TRBD2, the table's D call, lacks a check against the DNA. TRBV21-1 is designated a pseudogene. The CDR3 length is 16 residues. The CDR3 is CASSGFGTSGRNEQFF. Here the CDR3 DNA reads TGTGCCAGCAGCGGATTCGGGACTAGCGGGAGGAACGAGCAGTTCTTC.

This clonotype was seen many times. The CDR3 is CASSQEGGIGELFF. CDR3 nucleotide sequence: TGCGCCAGCAGCCAAGAAGGGGGAATCGGGGAGCTGTTTTTT. The rearrangement uses TRBV4-1 and TRBJ2-2; D perhaps matches TRBD1 (6 bases). Deletions cut 0 bases from V and 7 bases from J, with 9 bases between. Germline V gene lookup returns CDR1 MGHRA and CDR2 YSYEKL. The CDR3 contains 14 residues.

This clonotype came up many times. This chain joins TRBV24-1 and TRBJ2-3, with D uncertain. CDR1 and CDR2 (germline): KGHDR, SFDVKD. The CDR3 loop spans 12 amino acids. V was shortened by 4 bases and J by 2 bases, with 3 bases between the two germline ends. As DNA, the CDR3 is TGTGCCACCAGTGAAAACACAGATACGCAGTATTTT. Translated, it gives CATSENTDTQYF.

The table lists this clonotype with many counts. This chain joins TRBV20-1 and TRBJ2-3; the match to TRBD2 covers 7 bases. The CDR3 covers 14 residues. Per germline, CDR1 DFQATT and CDR2 SNEGSKA (reference sequence). J gave up 1 base and V 2 bases, and 3 bases lay outside the gene matches. The CDR3 DNA follows: TGCAGTGCTAGATGGGCGGGAGGCACAGATACGCAGTATTTT. Translating gives CSARWAGGTDTQYF.

This chain links TRBV5-1 with TRBJ2-2, with D possibly TRBD1 on 6 matching bases. CDR1 SGHRS and CDR2 YFSETQ come from the germline V gene. Trimming removed 1 base from V and 1 base from J, with 11 bases in between. This CDR3 is 16 amino acids long. As DNA, the CDR3 is TGCGCCAGCAGCTTGCTGGGACAACTGAACACCGGGGAGCTGTTTTTT. This sequence encodes CASSLLGQLNTGELFF. Supplemented by reference TRBV5-1 and TRBJ2-2, the full variable domain reads KAGVTQTPRYLIKTRGQQVTLSCSPISGHRSVSWYQQTPGQGLQFLFEYFSETQRNKGNFPGRFSGRQFSNSRSEMNVSTLELGDSALYLCASSLLGQLNTGELFFGEGSRLTVL.

This clonotype was seen more than once but under ten times. The chain is built from TRBV11-2 and TRBJ1-6, with D possibly TRBD1 on 5 matching bases. The V end lost 1 base, the J end lost 6 bases, and 7 bases lay between the germline ends. This CDR3 region has 14 residues. Germline CDR1 SGHAT, CDR2 FQNNGV. CDR3 bases: TGTGCCAGCAGCTTAGGGGGGGGTAATTCACCCCTCCACTTT. This codes for CASSLGGGNSPLHF.

This clonotype came up many times. J is TRBJ2-1 and V is TRBV12-3 or TRBV12-4; 8 bases are shared with TRBD2. The CDR3 covers 13 residues. V dropped 10 bases and J dropped 2; count of bases not matched to a gene: 4. CDR3 region: CATTLAAYNEQFF. DNA for the CDR3: TGTGCCACGACACTAGCGGCCTACAATGAGCAGTTCTTC.

The chain joins TRBV7-9 to TRBJ2-3, with D uncertain. Trimming shortened V by 5 bases and J by 6 bases, and 12 bases separated the two germline ends. CDR1 and CDR2 (germline): SEHNR, FQNEAQ (reference sequence). The CDR3 totals 13 residues. The DNA of the CDR3 is TGTGCCAGCAGCCCCCCGGCCAGGGATACGCAGTATTTT. It is translated as CASSPPARDTQYF. The variable domain in full, completed from reference TRBV7-9 and TRBJ2-3, reads DTGVSQNPRHKITKRGQNVTFRCDPISEHNRLYWYRQTLGQGPEFLTYFQNEAQLEKSRLLSDRFSAERPKGSFSTLEIQRTEQGDSAMYLCASSPPARDTQYFGPGTRLTVL.

This clonotype occurred a few times. The chain recombines TRBV5-4 with TRBJ1-5, with D perhaps matching TRBD1 (5 bases). V shed 2 bases and J shed 11 bases, with 17 bases lying between them. CDR1 is SGHNT and CDR2 is YYREEE in the germline V gene (reference sequence). The CDR3 consists of 14 residues. This CDR3 reads CASSFQGEEQSQHF. CDR3 sequence (DNA): TGTGCCAGCAGCTTCCAGGGAGAGGAGCAGTCCCAGCATTTT.

This clonotype was seen ten or more times. This chain uses TRBV4-3 with TRBJ2-7; no clear D. The CDR3 contains 16 residues. V lost 0 bases, J lost 0 bases, and 12 bases lay in between. The germline CDR1 and CDR2 sequences are LGHNA and YSLEER. CDR3 sequence: CASSQDTTPASYEQYF. The CDR3 region has the DNA TGCGCCAGCAGCCAAGATACTACACCCGCCTCCTACGAGCAGTACTTC.

In this sample, this clonotype turned up a few times. The genes are TRBV23-1 and TRBJ1-2; a possible D gene is TRBD1 (6 bases). TRBV23-1 is an ORF; its function is uncertain. The CDR3 covers 15 residues. With 7 bases removed from V and 4 bases from J, the gap between germline ends came to 19 bases. The DNA for the CDR3 is TGCGCCAGCAAGCACGGACAGTGCCCTACCTATGGCTACACCTTC. As protein: CASKHGQCPTYGYTF.

This clonotype was seen ten or more times. This chain joins TRBV7-2 and TRBJ2-7; 10 bases align to TRBD2. The CDR3 extends over 15 amino acids. The germline gives CDR1 SGHTA, CDR2 FQGNSA. The J segment lost 2 bases and the V segment lost 5 bases, leaving 6 bases of the junction unmatched. The CDR3 sequence is CASSAWTSGTYEQYF. The CDR3, as DNA: TGTGCCAGCAGCGCCTGGACTAGCGGAACCTACGAGCAGTACTTC.

This clonotype has a handful of counts. The chain uses TRBV19 and TRBJ1-1; no clear D. CDR1 and CDR2 from the germline V gene are LNHDA and SQIVND (reference sequence). The V end was cut by 3 bases, the J end by 1 base, with 6 bases between. The CDR3 totals 13 residues. The CDR3 loop reads CASSIPGNTEAFF. CDR3 sequence (DNA): TGTGCCAGTAGTATCCCAGGGAACACTGAAGCTTTCTTT.

This clonotype came up a few times. The chain employs TRBV19 and TRBJ1-1; weak D call: TRBD1 (5 bases). Germline-derived CDR1 and CDR2 are LNHDA and SQIVND (reference sequence). V dropped 3 bases and J dropped 3 bases, with 11 bases sitting between them. CDR3 length: 14 amino acids. The chain's CDR3 is CASSIGRGDTEAFF. In nucleotides, the CDR3 is TGTGCCAGTAGTATTGGGAGAGGGGACACTGAAGCTTTCTTT.

This clonotype has only a few counts. The J gene is TRBJ1-1, the V gene TRBV29-1; 11 nucleotides align to TRBD1. With V trimmed by 6 bases and J by 2 bases, 11 bases remained unmatched. This CDR3 comprises 16 residues. The V gene's germline CDR1 is SQVTM and CDR2 ANQGSEA. CDR3 sequence: CSVRGQGAGGNTEAFF. The CDR3 nucleotides read TGCAGCGTCAGAGGACAGGGGGCCGGGGGAAACACTGAAGCTTTCTTT.

In this sample, this clonotype turned up many times. The chain is built from TRBV29-1 and TRBJ2-5; possibly TRBD1 for D (6 bases). The germline V gene has CDR1 SQVTM and CDR2 ANQGSEA. The V end lost 3 bases, the J end lost 2 bases, and 10 bases lay between the germline ends. This CDR3 spans 13 amino acids. CDR3 bases: TGCAGCGTTGACAGGGGATTACAAGAGACCCAGTACTTC. Its protein product is CSVDRGLQETQYF.

This clonotype was observed at least ten times. This rearrangement joins TRBV7-9 to TRBJ2-2, with 7 positions matching TRBD1. The CDR3 contains 15 residues. The V gene end was trimmed by 8 bases and the J gene end by 2 bases; junction bases not matched to a gene: 8. CDR1 is SEHNR and CDR2 is FQNEAQ in the germline V gene (reference sequence). CDR3 sequence: CASYEGAFNTGELFF. As DNA, the CDR3 is TGTGCCAGCTACGAGGGGGCCTTTAACACCGGGGAGCTGTTTTTT.

The J gene is TRBJ1-6, the V gene TRBV6-6; 7 positions agree with TRBD1. The CDR3 is 15 amino acids. Losses at the gene ends were 10 bases for V and 10 bases for J; bases not matched to a gene: 16. Germline values: CDR1 MNHNY, CDR2 SVGAGI (reference sequence). This chain's CDR3 is CATGGKTGLESPLHF. As DNA, the CDR3 is TGTGCCACCGGGGGAAAGACAGGGCTGGAGTCACCCCTCCACTTT.

This clonotype was picked up many times. The chain employs TRBV18 and TRBJ2-4; D is perhaps TRBD1 or TRBD2 (5 bases each). The CDR3 is 13 amino acids. CDR1 is KGHSH, CDR2 LQKENI, per germline. The V gene lost 0 bases and the J gene lost 5 bases, with 5 bases spanning the gap. CDR3 protein: CASSPPGENIQYF. CDR3 coding DNA: TGTGCCAGCTCACCACCGGGGGAAAACATTCAGTACTTC. Based on the CDR3 plus reference TRBV18 and TRBJ2-4, the full variable domain is NAGVMQNPRHLVRRRGQEARLRCSPMKGHSHVYWYRQLPEEGLKFMVYLQKENIIDESGMPKERFSAEFPKEGPSILRIQQVVRGDSAAYFCASSPPGENIQYFGAGTRLSVL.

This clonotype was picked up a small number of times. The chain carries TRBV7-9 and TRBJ1-1, with TRBD1 matching 10 bases. The CDR3 extends over 13 amino acids. V was clipped by 5 bases and J by 11 bases; unmatched bases: 8. The germline V gene has CDR1 SEHNR and CDR2 FQNEAQ (reference sequence). In DNA form, the CDR3 reads TGTGCCAGCAGCCCGACAGGGGGCTCGGTGGCTTTCTTT. This sequence encodes CASSPTGGSVAFF.

This clonotype has just a few counts. V usage is TRBV2 and J usage is TRBJ1-1; TRBD1 is a possible D gene (5 bases). The CDR3 has 14 amino acids. The ends were cut back, 4 bases at V and 7 bases at J, with 16 bases in the middle. CDR1 and CDR2 from the germline V gene are SNHLY and FYNNEI. The CDR3 protein is CASSVDTSQGEAFF. In DNA, the CDR3 is TGTGCCAGCAGTGTTGACACGTCCCAGGGTGAAGCTTTCTTT.

The rearrangement links TRBV12-3 or TRBV12-4 to TRBJ2-2; 7 positions agree with TRBD1. The ends lost 4 bases at V and 8 bases at J; junction bases unmatched: 1. The CDR3 runs 12 residues. The CDR3 nucleotides are TGTGCCAGCAGTTGGACAGGAGGGGAGCTGTTTTTT. This gives the protein CASSWTGGELFF.

This clonotype was observed a handful of times. This rearrangement joins TRBV20-1 to TRBJ1-2; D not certain. Trimming removed 4 bases from V and 7 bases from J, with 13 bases in between. Germline V gene sequence: CDR1 DFQATT, CDR2 SNEGSKA (reference sequence). CDR3 length equals 12 residues. The DNA for the CDR3 is TGCAGTGCTAAGACTCTTCCGGCTGGCTACACCTTC. Encoded protein: CSAKTLPAGYTF.

The chain recombines TRBV29-1 with TRBJ1-2; 7 positions agree with TRBD1. CDR1 is SQVTM and CDR2 is ANQGSEA in the germline V gene. This CDR3 is built from 12 residues. The V and J ends lost 6 bases and 4 bases, in that order; junction bases with no gene match: 5. The CDR3 sequence is CSVVGTVYGYTF. DNA for the CDR3: TGCAGCGTCGTAGGGACAGTCTATGGCTACACCTTC. Looking up the rest from reference TRBV29-1 and TRBJ1-2 gives the full variable domain: SAVISQKPSRDICQRGTSLTIQCQVDSQVTMMFWYRQQPGQSLTLIATANQGSEATYESGFVIDKFPISRPNLTFSTLTVSNMSPEDSSIYLCSVVGTVYGYTFGSGTRLTVV.

This clonotype was found many times. V and J are TRBV7-2 and TRBJ1-6; D remains ambiguous. V lost 5 bases to trimming and J lost 5 bases, with 16 bases between them. The CDR3 length is 16 residues. Looked up from germline, CDR1 is SGHTA and CDR2 is FQGNSA. CDR3 protein: CASSPTAGRNNSPLHF. The CDR3 nucleotides read TGTGCCAGCAGCCCCACGGCCGGGAGAAATAATTCACCCCTCCACTTT. Looking up the rest from reference TRBV7-2 and TRBJ1-6 gives the full variable domain: GAGVSQSPSNKVTEKGKDVELRCDPISGHTALYWYRQSLGQGLEFLIYFQGNSAPDKSGLPSDRFSAERTGGSVSTLTIQRTQQEDSAVYLCASSPTAGRNNSPLHFGNGTRLTVT.

This clonotype came up many times. The chain employs TRBV5-1 and TRBJ2-2, with D perhaps being TRBD1 or TRBD2 (6 bases each). CDR1 and CDR2 from the germline V gene are SGHRS and YFSETQ. CDR3 length equals 16 residues. Trimming cost V 7 bases and J 0 bases, with 16 bases left between them. The CDR3 spells CASAKGGPSNTGELFF. CDR3 in DNA: TGCGCCAGCGCCAAAGGGGGGCCGTCGAACACCGGGGAGCTGTTTTTT.

By sample share, this clonotype is medium-sized. In DNA form, the CDR3 reads TGTGCCACCTCGGCCGGACCGAACACCGGGGAGCTGTTTTTT. Translated: CATSAGPNTGELFF. J is TRBJ2-2 and V is TRBV15; D is ambiguous. Looked up from germline, CDR1 is LNHNV and CDR2 is YYDKDF (reference sequence). The CDR3 sequence is 14 residues long. V lost 8 bases to trimming and J lost 0 bases, with 10 bases between them.

This clonotype was counted at least ten times. The J gene is TRBJ2-7, the V gene TRBV7-9; D is unclear. This CDR3 contains 12 residues. Trimming took off 6 bases at V and 0 bases at J, with 6 bases between the two ends. The germline V gene encodes CDR1 SEHNR and CDR2 FQNEAQ (reference sequence). The CDR3 coding sequence is TGTGCCAGCAGTCATAGCTCCTACGAGCAGTACTTC. Encoded protein: CASSHSSYEQYF.

This clonotype was picked up many times. The CDR3 protein is CASSYWEAEETQYF. CDR3 nucleotides: TGTGCCAGCAGTTATTGGGAGGCCGAGGAGACCCAGTACTTC. V is TRBV6-2 or TRBV6-3 and J is TRBJ2-5, with a possible D match to TRBD2 (6 bases). CDR3 length equals 14 residues. Per germline, CDR1 MNHEY and CDR2 SVGEGT. The ends were cut back, 3 bases at V and 5 bases at J, with 13 bases in the middle.